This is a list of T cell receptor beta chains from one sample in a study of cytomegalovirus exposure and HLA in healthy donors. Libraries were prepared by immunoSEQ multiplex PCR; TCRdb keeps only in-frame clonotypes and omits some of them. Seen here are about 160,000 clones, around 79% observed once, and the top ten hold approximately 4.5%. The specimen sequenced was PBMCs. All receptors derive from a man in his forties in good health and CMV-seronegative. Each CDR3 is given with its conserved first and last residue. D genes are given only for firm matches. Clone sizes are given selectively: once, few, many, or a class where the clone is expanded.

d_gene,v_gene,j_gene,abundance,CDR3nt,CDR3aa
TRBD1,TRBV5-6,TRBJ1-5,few,TGTGCCAGCAGCCTCGGCGGACAGGGGAGCAATCAGCCCCAGCATTTT,CASSLGGQGSNQPQHF
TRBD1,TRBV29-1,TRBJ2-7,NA,TGCAGCGTTGTAGGACAGGACCCCTACGAGCAGTACTTC,CSVVGQDPYEQYF
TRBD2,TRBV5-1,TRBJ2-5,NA,TGCGCCAGCAGCCTATCGACTAGCTGGGAGACCCAGTACTTC,CASSLSTSWETQYF
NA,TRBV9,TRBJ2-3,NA,TGTGCCAGCAGCGACTACTACGACAGCGCCAACACAGATACGCAGTATTTT,CASSDYYDSANTDTQYF
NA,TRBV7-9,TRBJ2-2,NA,TGTGCCAGCAGCTTAGAGTACGGCGGGGAGCTGTTTTTT,CASSLEYGGELFF
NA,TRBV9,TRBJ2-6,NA,TGTGCCAGCAGCAAGGCCGGGACATCCCTCCGGGCTCCGCTGGCTTTC,CASSKAGTSLRAPLAF
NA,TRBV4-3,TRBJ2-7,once,TGCGCCAGCAGCCAGGGGGGAGGGGGGTCCTACGAGCAGTACTTC,CASSQGGGGSYEQYF
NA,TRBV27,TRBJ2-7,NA,TGTGCCAGCAGTTTAATGCAGGGCGAGCAGTACTTC,CASSLMQGEQYF
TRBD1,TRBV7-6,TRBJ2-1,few,TGTGCCAGCAGCTTGGGGACAGGGTACAATGAGCAGTTCTTC,CASSLGTGYNEQFF
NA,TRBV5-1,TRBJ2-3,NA,TGCGCCAGCAGCGGAAGGGGTAGCACAGATACGCAGTATTTT,CASSGRGSTDTQYF
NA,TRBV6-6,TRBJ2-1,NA,TGTGCCAGCAGTCCTACTGCGGTCATGTTCTTC,CASSPTAVMFF
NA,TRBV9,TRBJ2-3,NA,TGTGCCAGCAGCCCTCGGACTTTCCCTAGCACAGATACGCAGTATTTT,CASSPRTFPSTDTQYF
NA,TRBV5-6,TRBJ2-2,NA,TGTGCCAGCAGCTTATTACTAGGCACGAACACCGGGGAGCTGTTTTTT,CASSLLLGTNTGELFF
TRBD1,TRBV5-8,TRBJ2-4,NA,TGTGCCAGCAGCCCCGGGACAGCACCAGCCAAAAACATTCAGTACTTC,CASSPGTAPAKNIQYF
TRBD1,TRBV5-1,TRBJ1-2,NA,TGCGCCAGCAGCTCCCGGGACAGGGTCGGCTACACCTTC,CASSSRDRVGYTF
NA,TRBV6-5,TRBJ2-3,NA,TGTGCCAGCAGTTACTTTGGAGAGTACACAGATACGCAGTATTTT,CASSYFGEYTDTQYF
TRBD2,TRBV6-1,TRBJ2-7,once,TGTGCCAGCAGTGAAGGCGGGGGGTACTACGAGCAGTACTTC,CASSEGGGYYEQYF
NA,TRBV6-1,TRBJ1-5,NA,TGTGCCAGCAGCGCTGACAGGCCTGGCGATCAGCCCCAGCATTTT,CASSADRPGDQPQHF
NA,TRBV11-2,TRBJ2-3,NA,TGTGCCAGCAGCTTAAGTGTGGGGGGAAACACAGATACGCAGTATTTT,CASSLSVGGNTDTQYF
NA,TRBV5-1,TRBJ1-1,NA,TGCGCCAGCAGCCCCTCTTGGCGGGCAGGGGCATTTCGCACTGAAGCTTTCTTT,CASSPSWRAGAFRTEAFF
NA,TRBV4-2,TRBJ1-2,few,TGTGCCAGCAGCCAAGATAGGAAGCAGGATTATGGCTACACCTTC,CASSQDRKQDYGYTF
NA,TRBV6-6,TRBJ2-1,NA,TGTGCCAGCAGGGACAGCCATGAGCAGTTCTTC,CASRDSHEQFF
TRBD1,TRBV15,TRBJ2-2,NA,TGTGCCACCAGCAGGGACAGGGGGACCGGGGAGCTGTTTTTT,CATSRDRGTGELFF
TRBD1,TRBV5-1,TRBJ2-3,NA,TGCGCCAGCAGCGGGACAGGGGGCGCGACAGATACGCAGTATTTT,CASSGTGGATDTQYF
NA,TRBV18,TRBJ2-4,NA,TGTGCCAGCTCTTCTTCCTGGCAGAAAAACATTCAGTACTTC,CASSSSWQKNIQYF
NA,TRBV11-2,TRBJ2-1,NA,TGTGCCAGCAGCTTAACCGGCCGAGGCTCCTACAATGAGCAGTTCTTC,CASSLTGRGSYNEQFF
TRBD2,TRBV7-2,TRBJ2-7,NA,TGTGCCAGCAGCTTAGGGCTAGCGGACGAGCAGTACTTC,CASSLGLADEQYF
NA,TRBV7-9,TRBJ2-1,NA,TGTGCCAGCAGCTTTTGGACAGAATACAATGAGCAGTTCTTC,CASSFWTEYNEQFF
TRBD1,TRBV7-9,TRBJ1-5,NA,TGTGCCAGCAGCCTACAGGGGGGACTCAATCAGCCCCAGCATTTT,CASSLQGGLNQPQHF
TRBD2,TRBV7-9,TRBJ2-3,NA,TGTGCCAGCAGGTACACTAGCGATACAGATACGCAGTATTTT,CASRYTSDTDTQYF
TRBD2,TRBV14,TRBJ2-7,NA,TGTGCCAGCAGCCAGGGACTAGAGTCCTACGAGCAGTACTTC,CASSQGLESYEQYF
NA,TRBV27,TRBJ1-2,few,TGTGCCAGCAGTTTATCGGGGCCCCGCTATGGCTACACCTTC,CASSLSGPRYGYTF
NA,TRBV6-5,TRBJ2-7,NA,TGTGCCAGCAGTTACTTTAGGGGGTCTGGGAACGAGCAGTACTTC,CASSYFRGSGNEQYF
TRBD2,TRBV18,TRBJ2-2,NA,TGTGCCAGCTCACGTCAGCTCCTAGCGGGCACCGGGGAGCTGTTTTTT,CASSRQLLAGTGELFF
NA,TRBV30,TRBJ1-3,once,TGTGCCACCCAGCAGGCATTCCTCGACACCATATATTTT,CATQQAFLDTIYF
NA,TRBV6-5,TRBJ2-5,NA,TGTGCCAGCGGTCCCGCGCAAGAGACCCAGTACTTC,CASGPAQETQYF
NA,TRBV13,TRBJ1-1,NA,TGTGCCAGCAGCTTAGTGGGGGAGGGGAACACTGAAGCTTTCTTT,CASSLVGEGNTEAFF
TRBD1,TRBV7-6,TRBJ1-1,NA,TGTGCCAGCAGCCCTACAGGGGGTACTGAAGCTTTCTTT,CASSPTGGTEAFF
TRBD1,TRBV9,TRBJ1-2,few,TGTGCTTCGGGGGACAGGGGACACTATGGCTACACCTTC,CASGDRGHYGYTF
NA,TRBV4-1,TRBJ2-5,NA,TGCGCCAGCAGCCAAGATATTGGGCAGGGGTACCAAGAGACCCAGTACTTC,CASSQDIGQGYQETQYF
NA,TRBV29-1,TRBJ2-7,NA,TGCAGCGTTGATCAGGGTATCGAGCAGTACTTC,CSVDQGIEQYF
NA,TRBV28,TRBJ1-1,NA,TGTGCCAGCAGTTCCCCAGGGTTGAGAAACACTGAAGCTTTCTTT,CASSSPGLRNTEAFF
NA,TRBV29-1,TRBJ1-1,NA,TGCAGCGTGGGGGGGGACCGAAAGAACACTGAAGCTTTCTTT,CSVGGDRKNTEAFF
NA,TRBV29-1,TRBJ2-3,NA,TGCAGCGTTCAAAGTGGGGCGGGGACAGCAGGGTATTTT,CSVQSGAGTAGYF
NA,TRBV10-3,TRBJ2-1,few,TGTGCCATCAGTGCAGGAGGGGTTAGTAATGAGCAGTTCTTC,CAISAGGVSNEQFF